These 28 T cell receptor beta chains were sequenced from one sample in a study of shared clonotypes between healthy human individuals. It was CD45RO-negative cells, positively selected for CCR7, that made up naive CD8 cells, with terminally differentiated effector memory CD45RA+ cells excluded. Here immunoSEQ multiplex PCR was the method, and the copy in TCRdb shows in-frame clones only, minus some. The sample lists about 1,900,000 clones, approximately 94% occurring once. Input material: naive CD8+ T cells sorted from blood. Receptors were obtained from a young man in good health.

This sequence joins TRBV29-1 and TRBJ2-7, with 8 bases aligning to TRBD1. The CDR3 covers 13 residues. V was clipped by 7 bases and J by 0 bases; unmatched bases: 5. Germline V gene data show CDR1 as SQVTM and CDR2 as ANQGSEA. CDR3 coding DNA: TGCAGCGGCAGACAGGGGAGCTCCTACGAGCAGTACTTC. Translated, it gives CSGRQGSSYEQYF.

CDR3: CASSLGGTSLNNEQFF. The CDR3 nucleotides read TGCGCCAGCAGCTTGGGGGGGACTAGCCTGAACAATGAGCAGTTCTTC. This sequence joins TRBV5-1 and TRBJ2-1, with 9 nucleotides matching TRBD2. Unmatched junction bases numbered 6, after V lost 0 bases and J lost 5 bases. The CDR3 totals 16 residues. Looked up from germline, CDR1 is SGHRS and CDR2 is YFSETQ.

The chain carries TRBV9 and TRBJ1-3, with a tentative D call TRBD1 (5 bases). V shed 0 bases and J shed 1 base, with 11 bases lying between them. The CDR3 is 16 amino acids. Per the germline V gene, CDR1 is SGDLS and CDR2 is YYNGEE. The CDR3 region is CASSVEPGTSGNTIYF. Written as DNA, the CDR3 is TGTGCCAGCAGCGTAGAGCCGGGGACTTCTGGAAACACCATATATTTT.

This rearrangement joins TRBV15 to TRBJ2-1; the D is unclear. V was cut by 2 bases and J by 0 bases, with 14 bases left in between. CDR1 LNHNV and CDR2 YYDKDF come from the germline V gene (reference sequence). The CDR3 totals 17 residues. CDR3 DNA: TGTGCCACCAGCAGATACAGACCCGAAAGCTCCTACAATGAGCAGTTCTTC. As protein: CATSRYRPESSYNEQFF.

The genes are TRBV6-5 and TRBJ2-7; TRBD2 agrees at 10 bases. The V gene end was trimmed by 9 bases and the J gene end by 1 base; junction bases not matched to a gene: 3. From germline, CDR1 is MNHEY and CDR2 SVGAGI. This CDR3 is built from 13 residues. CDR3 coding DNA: TGTGCCAGTGAGCGGGGGGGTTCCTACGAGCAGTACTTC. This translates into CASERGGSYEQYF.

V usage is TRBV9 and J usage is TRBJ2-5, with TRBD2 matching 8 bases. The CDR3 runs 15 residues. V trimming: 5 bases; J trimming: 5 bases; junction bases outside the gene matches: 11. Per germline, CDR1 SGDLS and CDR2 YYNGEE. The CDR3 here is CASSSGAVSGETQYF. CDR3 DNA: TGTGCCAGCAGTAGCGGGGCCGTATCCGGGGAGACCCAGTACTTC.

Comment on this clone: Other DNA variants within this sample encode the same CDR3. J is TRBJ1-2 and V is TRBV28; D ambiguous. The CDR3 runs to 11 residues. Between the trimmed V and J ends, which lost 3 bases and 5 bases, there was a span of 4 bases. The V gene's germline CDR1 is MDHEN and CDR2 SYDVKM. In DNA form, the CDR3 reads TGTGCCAGCAGTTTTGGGTATGGCTACACCTTC. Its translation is CASSFGYGYTF.

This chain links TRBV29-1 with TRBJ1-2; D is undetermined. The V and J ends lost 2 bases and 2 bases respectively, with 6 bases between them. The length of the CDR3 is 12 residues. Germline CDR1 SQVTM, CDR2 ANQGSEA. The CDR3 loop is CSVEQSNYGYTF. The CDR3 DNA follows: TGCAGCGTTGAACAGTCCAACTATGGCTACACCTTC.

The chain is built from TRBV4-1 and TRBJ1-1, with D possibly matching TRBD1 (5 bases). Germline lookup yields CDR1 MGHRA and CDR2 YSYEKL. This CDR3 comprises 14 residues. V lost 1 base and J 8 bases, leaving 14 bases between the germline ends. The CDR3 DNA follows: TGCGCCAGCAGCCAAGGAGGGGACGGCATAGAAGCTTTCTTT. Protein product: CASSQGGDGIEAFF.

The CDR3 DNA reads as TGTGCCAGCAGTGATGGCGTAGCGGGGAACTCCTACAATGAGCAGTTCTTC. Translation gives CASSDGVAGNSYNEQFF. The J gene is TRBJ2-1, the V gene TRBV6-1; 8 bases are shared with TRBD2. The trim removed 3 bases at V and 0 bases at J, leaving 7 bases unmatched. The CDR3 totals 17 residues. Germline V gene lookup returns CDR1 MNHNS and CDR2 SASEGT.

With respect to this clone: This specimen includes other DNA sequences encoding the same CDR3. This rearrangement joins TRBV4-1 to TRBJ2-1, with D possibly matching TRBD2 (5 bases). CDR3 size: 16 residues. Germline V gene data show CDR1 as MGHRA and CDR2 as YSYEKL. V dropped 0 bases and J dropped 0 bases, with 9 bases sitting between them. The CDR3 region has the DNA TGCGCCAGCAGCCAAGAGAGGGCTAGCTCCTACAATGAGCAGTTCTTC. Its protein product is CASSQERASSYNEQFF.

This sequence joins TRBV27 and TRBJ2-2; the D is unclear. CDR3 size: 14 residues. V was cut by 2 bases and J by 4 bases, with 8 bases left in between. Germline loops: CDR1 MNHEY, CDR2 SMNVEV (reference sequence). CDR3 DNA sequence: TGTGCCAGCAGTTTAGGGTCGGTCACCGGGGAGCTGTTTTTT. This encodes CASSLGSVTGELFF.

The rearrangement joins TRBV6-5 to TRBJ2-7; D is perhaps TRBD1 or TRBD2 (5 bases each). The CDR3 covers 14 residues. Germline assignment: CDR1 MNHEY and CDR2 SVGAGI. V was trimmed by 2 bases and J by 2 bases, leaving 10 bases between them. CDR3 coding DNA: TGTGCCAGCAGTTACCGGGACGGTCCCTACGAGCAGTACTTC. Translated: CASSYRDGPYEQYF.

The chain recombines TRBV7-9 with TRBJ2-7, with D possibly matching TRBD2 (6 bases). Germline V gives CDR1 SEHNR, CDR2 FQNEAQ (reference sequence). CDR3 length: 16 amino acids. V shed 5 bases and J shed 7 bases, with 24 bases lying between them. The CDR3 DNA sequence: TGTGCCAGCAGCAGATCAATTTGGGGGGACTCGGATGAGCAGTACTTC. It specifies CASSRSIWGDSDEQYF.

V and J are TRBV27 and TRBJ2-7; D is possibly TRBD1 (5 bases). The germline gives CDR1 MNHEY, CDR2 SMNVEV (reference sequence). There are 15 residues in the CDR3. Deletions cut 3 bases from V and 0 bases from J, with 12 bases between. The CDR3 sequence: CASSFRTLGSYEQYF. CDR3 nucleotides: TGTGCCAGCAGTTTTCGGACACTCGGCTCCTACGAGCAGTACTTC.

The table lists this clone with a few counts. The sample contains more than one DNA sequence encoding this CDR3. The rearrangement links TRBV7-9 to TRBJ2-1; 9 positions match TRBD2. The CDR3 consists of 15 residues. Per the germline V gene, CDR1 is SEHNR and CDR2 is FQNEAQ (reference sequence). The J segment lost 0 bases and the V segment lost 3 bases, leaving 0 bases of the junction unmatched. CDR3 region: CASSFSGSSYNEQFF. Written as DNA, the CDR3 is TGTGCCAGCAGCTTTAGCGGGAGCTCCTACAATGAGCAGTTCTTC. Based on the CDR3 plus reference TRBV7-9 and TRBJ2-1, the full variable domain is DTGVSQNPRHKITKRGQNVTFRCDPISEHNRLYWYRQTLGQGPEFLTYFQNEAQLEKSRLLSDRFSAERPKGSFSTLEIQRTEQGDSAMYLCASSFSGSSYNEQFFGPGTRLTVL.

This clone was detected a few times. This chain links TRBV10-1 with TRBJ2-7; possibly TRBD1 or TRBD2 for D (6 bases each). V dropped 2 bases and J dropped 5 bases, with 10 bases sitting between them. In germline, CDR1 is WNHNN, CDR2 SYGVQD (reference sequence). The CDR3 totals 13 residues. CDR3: CASSEGGPDEQYF. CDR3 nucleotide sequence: TGCGCCAGCAGTGAGGGGGGGCCGGACGAGCAGTACTTC.

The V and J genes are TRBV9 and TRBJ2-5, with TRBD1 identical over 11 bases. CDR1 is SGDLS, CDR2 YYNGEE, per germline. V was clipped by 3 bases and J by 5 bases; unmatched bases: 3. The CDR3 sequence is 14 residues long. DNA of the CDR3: TGTGCCAGCAGCGGCGGGACAGGGGGGGAGACCCAGTACTTC. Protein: CASSGGTGGETQYF. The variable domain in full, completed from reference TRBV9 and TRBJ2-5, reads DSGVTQTPKHLITATGQRVTLRCSPRSGDLSVYWYQQSLDQGLQFLIQYYNGEERAKGNILERFSAQQFPDLHSELNLSSLELGDSALYFCASSGGTGGETQYFGPGTRLLVL.

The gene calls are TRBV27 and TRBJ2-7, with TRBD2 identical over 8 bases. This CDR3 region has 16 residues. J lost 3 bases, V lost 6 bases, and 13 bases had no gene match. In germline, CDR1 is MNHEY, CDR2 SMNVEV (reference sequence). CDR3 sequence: CASSPLGGLAVYEQYF. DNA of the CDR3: TGTGCCAGCAGCCCCCTCGGAGGACTAGCCGTCTACGAGCAGTACTTC.

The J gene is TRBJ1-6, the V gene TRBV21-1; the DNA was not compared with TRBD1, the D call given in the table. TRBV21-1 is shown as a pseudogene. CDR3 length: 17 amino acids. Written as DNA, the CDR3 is TGTGCCAGCAGCAATAGGACAACGAGCTCCTATAATTCACCCCTCCACTTT. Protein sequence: CASSNRTTSSYNSPLHF.

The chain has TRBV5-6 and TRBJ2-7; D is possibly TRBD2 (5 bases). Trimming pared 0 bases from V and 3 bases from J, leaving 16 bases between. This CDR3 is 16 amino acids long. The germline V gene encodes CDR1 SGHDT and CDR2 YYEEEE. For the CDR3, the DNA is TGTGCCAGCAGCTTGGAGGCGGGTGGCAACCGCTACGAGCAGTACTTC. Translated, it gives CASSLEAGGNRYEQYF.

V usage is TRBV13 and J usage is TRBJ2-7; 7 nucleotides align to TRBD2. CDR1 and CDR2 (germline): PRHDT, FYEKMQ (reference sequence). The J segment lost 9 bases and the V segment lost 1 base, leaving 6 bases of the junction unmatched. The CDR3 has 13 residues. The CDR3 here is CASSLASSGGQYF. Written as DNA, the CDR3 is TGTGCCAGCAGCTTAGCGTCTAGCGGAGGGCAGTACTTC.

CDR3 bases: TGTGCCAGCAGTTACTCCTTCGGGTCGGAAGCTTTCTTT. Translated, it gives CASSYSFGSEAFF. The chain carries TRBV6-5 and TRBJ1-1; D is unclear. Germline values: CDR1 MNHEY, CDR2 SVGAGI. The CDR3 sequence is 13 residues long. V was trimmed by 0 bases and J by 8 bases, leaving 10 bases between them.

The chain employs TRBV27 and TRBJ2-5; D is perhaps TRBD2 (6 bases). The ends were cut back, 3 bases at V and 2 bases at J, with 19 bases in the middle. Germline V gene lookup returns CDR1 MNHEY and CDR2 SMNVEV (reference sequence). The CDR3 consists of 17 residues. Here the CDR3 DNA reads TGTGCCAGCAGTTTCCAACCCGTGAGGGGAGGTCAAGAGACCCAGTACTTC. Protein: CASSFQPVRGGQETQYF.

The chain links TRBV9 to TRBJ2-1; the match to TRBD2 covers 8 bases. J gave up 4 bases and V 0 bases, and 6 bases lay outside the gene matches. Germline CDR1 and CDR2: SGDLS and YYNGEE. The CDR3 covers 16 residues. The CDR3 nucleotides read TGTGCCAGCAGCGTAGACCTAAGCGGGAGATACAATGAGCAGTTCTTC. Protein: CASSVDLSGRYNEQFF.

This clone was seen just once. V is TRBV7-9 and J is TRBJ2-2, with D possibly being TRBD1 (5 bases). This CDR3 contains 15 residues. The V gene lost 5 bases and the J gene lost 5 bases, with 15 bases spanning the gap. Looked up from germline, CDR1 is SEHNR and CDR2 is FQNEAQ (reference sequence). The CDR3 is CASSLLQDITGELFF. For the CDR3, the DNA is TGTGCCAGCAGCCTTCTACAGGACATTACCGGGGAGCTGTTTTTT.

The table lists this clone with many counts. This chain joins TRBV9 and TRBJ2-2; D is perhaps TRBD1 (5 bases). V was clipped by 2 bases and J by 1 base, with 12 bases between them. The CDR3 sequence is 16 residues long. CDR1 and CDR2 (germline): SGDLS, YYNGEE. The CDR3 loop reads CASSVRGNGNTGELFF. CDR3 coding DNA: TGTGCCAGCAGCGTTAGGGGAAATGGGAACACCGGGGAGCTGTTTTTT.

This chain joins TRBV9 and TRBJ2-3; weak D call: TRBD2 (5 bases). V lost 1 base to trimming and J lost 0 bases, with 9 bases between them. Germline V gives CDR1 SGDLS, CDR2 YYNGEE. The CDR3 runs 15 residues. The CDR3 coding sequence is TGTGCCAGCAGCGTAACGGGGTCTAGCACAGATACGCAGTATTTT. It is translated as CASSVTGSSTDTQYF.